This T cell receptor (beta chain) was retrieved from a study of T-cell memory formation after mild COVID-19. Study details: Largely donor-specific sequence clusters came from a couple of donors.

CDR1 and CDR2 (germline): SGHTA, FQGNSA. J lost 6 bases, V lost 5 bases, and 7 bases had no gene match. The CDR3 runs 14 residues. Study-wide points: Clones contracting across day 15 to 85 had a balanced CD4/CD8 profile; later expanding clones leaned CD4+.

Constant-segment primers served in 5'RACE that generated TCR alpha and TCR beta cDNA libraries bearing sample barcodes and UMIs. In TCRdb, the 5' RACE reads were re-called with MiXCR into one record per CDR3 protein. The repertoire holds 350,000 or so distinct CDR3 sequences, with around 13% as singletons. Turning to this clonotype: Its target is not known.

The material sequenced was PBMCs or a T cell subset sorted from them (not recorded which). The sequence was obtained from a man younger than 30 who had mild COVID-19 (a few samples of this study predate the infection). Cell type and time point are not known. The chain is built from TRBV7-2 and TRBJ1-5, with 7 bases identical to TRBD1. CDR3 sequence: CASSPQGMGQPQHF. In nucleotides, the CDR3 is TGTGCCAGCAGCCCACAGGGGATGGGTCAGCCCCAGCATTTT.